This entry lists 2 T cell receptor beta chains sequenced from one sample in a study of cytomegalovirus exposure and HLA in healthy donors. Vbeta (60) and Jbeta (13) primers were used in the PCR. The data were produced by immunoSEQ multiplex PCR, yet TCRdb's version contains in-frame clones alone and is incomplete. The table has 110,000 to 150,000 clones, about 75% seen once. The sequencing input was PBMCs. The receptors shown here come from a man in his forties or fifties in good health and CMV-seronegative.

The J gene is TRBJ2-3, the V gene TRBV21-1; the D segment call TRBD2 is taken from the table without a DNA check. TRBV21-1 is noted as a pseudogene. CDR3 length: 14 residues. The CDR3 here is CASKGLASTDTQYF. CDR3 in DNA: TGTGCCAGCAAGGGACTAGCGAGCACAGATACGCAGTATTTT.

The J gene is TRBJ1-2, the V gene TRBV7-2; D perhaps matches TRBD1 (6 bases). The CDR3 loop spans 14 amino acids. V lost 4 bases and J 1 base, leaving 10 bases between the germline ends. The germline V gene encodes CDR1 SGHTA and CDR2 FQGNSA. CDR3 sequence: CASSSNRDNYGYTF. The CDR3 DNA reads as TGTGCCAGCAGCTCTAACAGGGATAACTATGGCTACACCTTC.